Shown below are 2 T cell receptor beta chains from a single sample sequenced in a study of blood T cell repertoires in COVID-19. TCRdb's copy holds only in-frame clones and misses some; the assay was immunoSEQ multiplex PCR. The top ten clones hold about 2% of a sample with roughly 240,000 clones, 84% of them seen once. The specimen was peripheral blood. These receptor sequences come from a man in his forties who had recovered from COVID-19.

The rearrangement joins TRBV10-3 to TRBJ2-1; tentative D call: TRBD2 (5 bases). Germline V gene data show CDR1 as ENHRY and CDR2 as SYGVKD. The V gene lost 2 bases and the J gene lost 7 bases, with 12 bases spanning the gap. This CDR3 is 14 amino acids long. The CDR3 loop reads CAISERDRRNEQFF. CDR3 nucleotide sequence: TGTGCCATCAGTGAGCGGGATCGGAGGAATGAGCAGTTCTTC.

V usage is TRBV5-4 and J usage is TRBJ2-1; D may be TRBD2 (5 bases). Trimming cost V 4 bases and J 0 bases, with 11 bases left between them. CDR1 and CDR2 from the germline V gene are SGHNT and YYREEE (reference sequence). CDR3 length: 15 residues. The CDR3 is CASSETITSYNEQFF. In DNA, the CDR3 is TGTGCCAGCAGCGAGACTATAACCTCCTACAATGAGCAGTTCTTC.